This TCR beta chain was identified during a study of spatial heterogeneity in lung cancer. The overall study: When available, follow-up PBMC samples taken a median of about two years after resection were sequenced.

Time point defined: blood at routine non-recurrence follow-up after resection. Unsorted whole RNA of tumor, nontumor lung or frozen PBMC was sequenced. Notes on the study in general: Ubiquitous expanded tumor TCRs were observed in blood more at resection than follow-up.

This clonotype was seen repeatedly, ten times or more. Its target is unknown. In germline, CDR1 is SEHNR, CDR2 FQNEAQ (reference sequence). The CDR3 covers 12 residues. V was clipped by 11 bases and J by 1 base, with 11 bases between them. TCR cDNA molecules were tagged individually, and each one carried a unique molecular identifier. TCRdb re-analysed the 5' RACE reads in MiXCR, keeping a single row per CDR3 protein. The repertoire consists of about 36,000 distinct CDR3 sequences, with 6.5% to 9.5% occurring once and the leading ten covering 9.4%. This TCR was sampled from a male donor with early-stage non-small cell lung cancer. The sample consisted of PBMCs, taken at follow-up. V and J are TRBV7-9 and TRBJ1-1; the D gene is possibly TRBD1 (6 bases). The CDR3 region is CAAGEPNTEAFF. The CDR3 region has the DNA TGTGCCGCAGGGGAGCCGAACACTGAAGCTTTCTTT.